Presented here are 21 T cell receptor beta chains from one specimen sequenced in a study of blood T cell repertoires in COVID-19. Assay: immunoSEQ multiplex PCR; the TCRdb copy retains only in-frame clones and omits some. The sample holds fewer than 350,000 clones; around 89% are singletons and the top ten take roughly 2%. The material sequenced was PBMCs or T cells enriched from blood (not recorded which). These receptors originate from a woman aged 55-70 years in a cohort exposed to, infected with or recovered from COVID-19 (not recorded which).

This clone appeared a single time. Here the CDR3 reads CATSRDLGGLGAGDIQYF. CDR3 DNA: TGTGCCACCAGCAGAGATTTGGGGGGACTAGGTGCGGGTGACATTCAGTACTTC. The chain is built from TRBV15 and TRBJ2-4, with 8 bases lining up with TRBD2. CDR3 length: 18 amino acids. The V gene end was trimmed by 0 bases and the J gene end by 8 bases; junction bases not matched to a gene: 15. Germline V CDR1 and CDR2: LNHNV, YYDKDF (reference sequence).

CDR3 nucleotides: TGTGCCAGCAGTTCTATGTCGGGTGTGGGTAACATTCAGTACTTC. Its protein product is CASSSMSGVGNIQYF. The genes are TRBV6-5 and TRBJ2-4; D not certain. V shed 4 bases and J shed 7 bases, with 17 bases lying between them. The CDR3 consists of 15 residues. The germline gives CDR1 MNHEY, CDR2 SVGAGI.

The chain employs TRBV6-5 and TRBJ2-1; D is uncertain. Germline assignment: CDR1 MNHEY and CDR2 SVGAGI. There are 11 residues in the CDR3. V was trimmed by 5 bases and J by 6 bases, leaving 5 bases between them. DNA of the CDR3: TGTGCCAGCAGTCCTCTCAATGAGCAGTTCTTC. Its translation: CASSPLNEQFF.

The rearrangement joins TRBV5-4 to TRBJ2-5; 7 bases line up with TRBD2. Looked up from germline, CDR1 is SGHNT and CDR2 is YYREEE (reference sequence). With 4 bases clipped from V and 1 base from J, the junction kept 4 bases outside the gene matches. This CDR3 has 14 residues. The CDR3 is CASSGWGGQETQYF. DNA for the CDR3: TGTGCCAGCAGCGGTTGGGGGGGCCAAGAGACCCAGTACTTC.

The V call is TRBV5-1, the J call TRBJ2-1, with a weak D call TRBD2 (5 bases). V was cut by 2 bases and J by 0 bases, with 12 bases left in between. The CDR3 runs 16 residues. Germline CDR1 and CDR2: SGHRS and YFSETQ. This CDR3 reads CASSFRTASSYNEQFF. The CDR3 DNA follows: TGCGCCAGCAGCTTCCGGACTGCGAGCTCCTACAATGAGCAGTTCTTC.

The chain joins TRBV6-1 to TRBJ1-5; 9 bases map to TRBD1. Trimming at V came to 4 bases and at J to 3 bases, leaving 10 bases not matched to a gene. CDR3 length: 17 residues. From germline, CDR1 is MNHNS and CDR2 SASEGT. The CDR3 loop reads CASSGKSGQGANQPQHF. The CDR3 coding sequence is TGTGCCAGCAGTGGAAAATCGGGACAGGGAGCCAATCAGCCCCAGCATTTT.

V is TRBV6-4 and J is TRBJ1-2; possibly TRBD1 for D (6 bases). V lost 4 bases, J lost 4 bases, and 7 bases lay in between. Looked up from germline, CDR1 is MRHNA and CDR2 is SNTAGT. This CDR3 is 12 amino acids long. CDR3 in amino acids: CASSAQGYGYTF. CDR3 nucleotides: TGTGCCAGCAGTGCACAGGGCTATGGCTACACCTTC.

The genes are TRBV5-1 and TRBJ2-7; D not certain. Germline CDR1 reads SGHRS; CDR2 reads YFSETQ. Trimming left V 4 bases short and J 0 bases short, with 2 bases between. The CDR3 contains 11 residues. The CDR3 DNA reads TGCGCCAGCAGCCACTCCTACGAGCAGTACTTC. Translating it yields CASSHSYEQYF.

The chain links TRBV29-1 to TRBJ2-7, with D perhaps matching TRBD1 (6 bases). The germline gives CDR1 SQVTM, CDR2 ANQGSEA. This CDR3 has 13 amino acids. V dropped 6 bases and J dropped 3 bases, with 15 bases sitting between them. The CDR3 coding sequence is TGCAGCGTGAGGGACACCCGAAGCTACGAGCAGTACTTC. Its translation: CSVRDTRSYEQYF.

The genes are TRBV19 and TRBJ2-7; 9 bases match TRBD1. CDR3 length: 14 residues. Germline V gene data show CDR1 as LNHDA and CDR2 as SQIVND (reference sequence). The V segment lost 5 bases and the J segment 4 bases; nucleotides outside the gene matches: 6. CDR3 protein: CASSPPDRGYEQYF. CDR3 nucleotide sequence: TGTGCCAGTAGTCCCCCGGACAGGGGTTACGAGCAGTACTTC.

The chain couples TRBV6-5 to TRBJ2-5, with D possibly being TRBD1 (6 bases). This CDR3 is 13 amino acids long. Germline V gene lookup returns CDR1 MNHEY and CDR2 SVGAGI. V was shortened by 6 bases and J by 5 bases, with 13 bases between the two germline ends. CDR3 residues: CASRKTGSETQYF. The CDR3 DNA reads TGTGCCAGCAGAAAAACAGGGAGCGAGACCCAGTACTTC.

The CDR3, as DNA: TGTGCCAGCAGCTTGAAGGGGGTTCAGCCCCAGCATTTT. Amino acid sequence: CASSLKGVQPQHF. V usage is TRBV5-8 and J usage is TRBJ1-5; tentatively, D is TRBD1 (6 bases). The CDR3 consists of 13 residues. V gave up 1 base and J gave up 6 bases, with 8 bases separating them. CDR1 and CDR2 from the germline V gene are SGHTS and YDEGEE.

This rearrangement joins TRBV6-5 to TRBJ1-5; 11 nucleotides match TRBD1. From germline, CDR1 is MNHEY and CDR2 SVGAGI. The CDR3 is 15 residues long. The trim removed 9 bases at V and 4 bases at J, leaving 8 bases unmatched. The CDR3 DNA sequence: TGTGCCAGTCTTCACGGGACAGGGGGTAATCAGCCCCAGCATTTT. Amino acid sequence: CASLHGTGGNQPQHF.

The V gene is TRBV24-1, the J gene TRBJ2-7, with 9 bases aligning to TRBD1. The CDR3 totals 16 residues. J was trimmed by 1 base and V by 3 bases; bases with no gene match: 6. CDR1 KGHDR and CDR2 SFDVKD come from the germline V gene. The CDR3 coding sequence is TGTGCCACCAGTGATCCCTCCGGGACAGGGTCCTACGAGCAGTACTTC. It encodes CATSDPSGTGSYEQYF.

The chain combines TRBV7-2 with TRBJ1-2; tentatively, D is TRBD1 (6 bases). Trimming stripped 1 base from V and 8 bases from J, with 11 bases between. This CDR3 has 13 amino acids. Germline assignment: CDR1 SGHTA and CDR2 FQGNSA. In DNA, the CDR3 is TGTGCCAGCAGCTTAGTAGGGGGACGGGGCTACACCTTC. Translation: CASSLVGGRGYTF.

This clone was counted between two and nine times. V usage is TRBV5-1 and J usage is TRBJ1-5; D is ambiguous. The CDR3 totals 14 residues. V dropped 0 bases and J dropped 9 bases, with 13 bases sitting between them. Germline V gene sequence: CDR1 SGHRS, CDR2 YFSETQ. The CDR3 protein is CASSLDSPLGPQHF. CDR3 in DNA: TGCGCCAGCAGCTTGGACAGCCCCTTAGGGCCCCAGCATTTT.

The rearrangement links TRBV5-1 to TRBJ1-2; D is ambiguous. CDR3 length equals 15 residues. V lost 6 bases and J lost 4, with 19 bases in between. CDR1 and CDR2 from the germline V gene are SGHRS and YFSETQ. The CDR3: CASTSASLGSYGYTF. For the CDR3, the DNA is TGCGCCAGCACTTCGGCCTCACTCGGGTCCTATGGCTACACCTTC. Combining the CDR3 with reference TRBV5-1 and TRBJ1-2 gives the whole variable domain KAGVTQTPRYLIKTRGQQVTLSCSPISGHRSVSWYQQTPGQGLQFLFEYFSETQRNKGNFPGRFSGRQFSNSRSEMNVSTLELGDSALYLCASTSASLGSYGYTFGSGTRLTVV.

The rearrangement links TRBV12-3 or TRBV12-4 to TRBJ2-7; the D gene is possibly TRBD2 (6 bases). There are 12 residues in the CDR3. V lost 6 bases and J 7 bases, leaving 13 bases between the germline ends. DNA for the CDR3: TGTGCCAGCAGCACCGGGACTTCGGAGCAGTACTTC. It encodes CASSTGTSEQYF.

The chain uses TRBV18 and TRBJ1-5, with TRBD1 identical over 8 bases. Trimming took 5 bases from V and 4 from J; bases not matched to a gene: 1. This CDR3 contains 13 residues. Germline V gene lookup returns CDR1 KGHSH and CDR2 LQKENI. The CDR3 coding sequence is TGTGCCAGCTCAGGGGACAGGAATCAGCCCCAGCATTTT. It encodes CASSGDRNQPQHF.

In this sample, this clone turned up once. The chain employs TRBV11-2 and TRBJ2-7; D ambiguous. This CDR3 contains 15 residues. The V gene's germline CDR1 is SGHAT and CDR2 FQNNGV. Trimming took off 2 bases at V and 3 bases at J, with 14 bases between the two ends. This chain's CDR3 is CASSLPSTSNYEQYF. CDR3 coding DNA: TGTGCCAGCAGCTTACCCTCGACTTCCAACTACGAGCAGTACTTC.

The V and J genes are TRBV5-1 and TRBJ2-5; D perhaps matches TRBD1 (7 bases). Germline V gene lookup returns CDR1 SGHRS and CDR2 YFSETQ. Trimming stripped 1 base from V and 2 bases from J, with 12 bases between. CDR3 length: 15 residues. CDR3 sequence: CASSLPTGTQETQYF. In nucleotides, the CDR3 is TGCGCCAGCAGCTTGCCGACAGGGACTCAAGAGACCCAGTACTTC. The full variable domain, its missing parts supplied by reference TRBV5-1 and TRBJ2-5, is KAGVTQTPRYLIKTRGQQVTLSCSPISGHRSVSWYQQTPGQGLQFLFEYFSETQRNKGNFPGRFSGRQFSNSRSEMNVSTLELGDSALYLCASSLPTGTQETQYFGPGTRLLVL.